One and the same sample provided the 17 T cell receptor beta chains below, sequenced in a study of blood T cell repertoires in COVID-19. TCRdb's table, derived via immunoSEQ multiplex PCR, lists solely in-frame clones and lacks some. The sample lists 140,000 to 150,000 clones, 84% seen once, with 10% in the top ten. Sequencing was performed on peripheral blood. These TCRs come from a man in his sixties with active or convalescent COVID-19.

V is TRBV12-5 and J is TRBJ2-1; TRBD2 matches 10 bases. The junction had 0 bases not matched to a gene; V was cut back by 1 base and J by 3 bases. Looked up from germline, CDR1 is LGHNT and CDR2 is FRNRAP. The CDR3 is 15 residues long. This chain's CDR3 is CASGLGTSGYNEQFF. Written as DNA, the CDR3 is TGTGCTAGTGGTTTGGGGACTAGCGGCTACAATGAGCAGTTCTTC.

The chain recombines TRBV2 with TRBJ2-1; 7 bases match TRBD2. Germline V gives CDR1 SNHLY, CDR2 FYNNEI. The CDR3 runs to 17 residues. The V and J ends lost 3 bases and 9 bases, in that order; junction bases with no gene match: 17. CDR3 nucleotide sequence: TGTGCCAGCAGTGATCGGGGGGAGGGCCTTCCCGATCCTGAGCAGTTCTTC. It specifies CASSDRGEGLPDPEQFF.

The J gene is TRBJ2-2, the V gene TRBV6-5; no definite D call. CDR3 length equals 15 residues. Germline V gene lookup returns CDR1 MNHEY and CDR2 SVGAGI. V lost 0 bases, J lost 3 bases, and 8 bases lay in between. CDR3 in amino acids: CASSYSEVDTGELFF. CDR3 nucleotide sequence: TGTGCCAGCAGTTACTCTGAGGTGGACACCGGGGAGCTGTTTTTT.

This chain's CDR3 is CASSSRTGGVEKLFF. The CDR3 coding sequence is TGTGCCAGCAGTTCTCGGACAGGGGGGGTTGAAAAACTGTTTTTT. The rearrangement links TRBV27 to TRBJ1-4, with 10 bases fitting TRBD1. Germline values: CDR1 MNHEY, CDR2 SMNVEV (reference sequence). After removal of 4 bases from V and 7 bases from J, the junction contained 6 bases not matched to a gene. CDR3 length: 15 amino acids.

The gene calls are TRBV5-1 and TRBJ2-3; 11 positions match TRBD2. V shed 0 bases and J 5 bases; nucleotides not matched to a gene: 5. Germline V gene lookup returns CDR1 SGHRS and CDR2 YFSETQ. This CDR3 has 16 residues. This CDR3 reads CASSLGPLAGGDTQYF. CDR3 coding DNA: TGCGCCAGCAGCTTGGGGCCGCTAGCGGGAGGAGATACGCAGTATTTT.

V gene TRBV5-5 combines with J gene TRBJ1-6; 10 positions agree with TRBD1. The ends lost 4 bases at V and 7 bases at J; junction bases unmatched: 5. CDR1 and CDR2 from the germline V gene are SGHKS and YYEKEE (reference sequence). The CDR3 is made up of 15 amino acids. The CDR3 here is CASSKPGQGNSPLHF. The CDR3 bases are TGTGCCAGCAGCAAACCGGGACAGGGGAATTCACCCCTCCACTTT.

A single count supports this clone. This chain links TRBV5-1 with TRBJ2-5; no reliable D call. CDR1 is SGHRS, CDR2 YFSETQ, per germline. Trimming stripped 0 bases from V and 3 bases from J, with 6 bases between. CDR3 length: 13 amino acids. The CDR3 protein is CASSLVGEETQYF. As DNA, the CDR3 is TGCGCCAGCAGCTTGGTTGGAGAAGAGACCCAGTACTTC. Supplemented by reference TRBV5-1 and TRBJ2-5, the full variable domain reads KAGVTQTPRYLIKTRGQQVTLSCSPISGHRSVSWYQQTPGQGLQFLFEYFSETQRNKGNFPGRFSGRQFSNSRSEMNVSTLELGDSALYLCASSLVGEETQYFGPGTRLLVL.

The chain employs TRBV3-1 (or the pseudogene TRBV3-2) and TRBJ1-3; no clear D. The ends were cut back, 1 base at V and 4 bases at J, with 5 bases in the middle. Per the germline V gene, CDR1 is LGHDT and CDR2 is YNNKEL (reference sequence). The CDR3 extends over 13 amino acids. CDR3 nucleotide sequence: TGTGCCAGCAGCCAAGGGAGGGGAAACACCATATATTTT. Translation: CASSQGRGNTIYF.

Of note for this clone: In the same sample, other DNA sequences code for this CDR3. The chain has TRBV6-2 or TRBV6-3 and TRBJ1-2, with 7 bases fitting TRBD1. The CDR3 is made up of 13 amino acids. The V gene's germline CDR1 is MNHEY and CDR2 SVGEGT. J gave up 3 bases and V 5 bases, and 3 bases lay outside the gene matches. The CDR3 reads CASSLQGHYGYTF. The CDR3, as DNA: TGTGCCAGCAGTCTACAGGGGCACTATGGCTACACCTTC.

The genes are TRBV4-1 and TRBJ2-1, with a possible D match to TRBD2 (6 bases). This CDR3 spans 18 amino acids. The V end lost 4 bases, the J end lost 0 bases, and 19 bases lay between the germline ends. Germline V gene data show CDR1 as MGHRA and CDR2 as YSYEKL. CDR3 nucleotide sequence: TGCGCCAGCAGCCGAGGGCAAAGTGGGGGGAGCTCCTACAATGAGCAGTTCTTC. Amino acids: CASSRGQSGGSSYNEQFF.

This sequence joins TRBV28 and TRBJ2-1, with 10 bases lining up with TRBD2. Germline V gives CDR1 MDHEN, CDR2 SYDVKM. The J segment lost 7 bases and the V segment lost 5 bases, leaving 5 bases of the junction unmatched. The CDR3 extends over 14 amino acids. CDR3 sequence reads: CASSLAGDLNEQFF. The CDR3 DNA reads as TGTGCCAGCAGTCTAGCGGGAGACCTTAATGAGCAGTTCTTC. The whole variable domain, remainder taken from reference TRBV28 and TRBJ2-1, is DVKVTQSSRYLVKRTGEKVFLECVQDMDHENMFWYRQDPGLGLRLIYFSYDVKMKEKGDIPEGYSVSREKKERFSLILESASTNQTSMYLCASSLAGDLNEQFFGPGTRLTVL.

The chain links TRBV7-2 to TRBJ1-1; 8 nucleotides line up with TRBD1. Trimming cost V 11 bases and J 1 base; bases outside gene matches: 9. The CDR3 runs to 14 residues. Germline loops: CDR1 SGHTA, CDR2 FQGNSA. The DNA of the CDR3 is TGTGCCGGAAAGACAGGGGCGGCGAACACTGAAGCTTTCTTT. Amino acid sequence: CAGKTGAANTEAFF.

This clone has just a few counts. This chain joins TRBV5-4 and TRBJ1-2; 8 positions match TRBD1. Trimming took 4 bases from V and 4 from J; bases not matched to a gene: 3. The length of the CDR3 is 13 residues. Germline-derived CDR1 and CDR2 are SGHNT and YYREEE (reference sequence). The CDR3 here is CASSRTGSYGYTF. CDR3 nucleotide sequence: TGTGCCAGCAGCCGGACAGGGAGCTATGGCTACACCTTC. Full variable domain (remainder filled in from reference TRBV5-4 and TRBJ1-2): ETGVTQSPTHLIKTRGQQVTLRCSSQSGHNTVSWYQQALGQGPQFIFQYYREEENGRGNFPPRFSGLQFPNYSSELNVNALELDDSALYLCASSRTGSYGYTFGSGTRLTVV.

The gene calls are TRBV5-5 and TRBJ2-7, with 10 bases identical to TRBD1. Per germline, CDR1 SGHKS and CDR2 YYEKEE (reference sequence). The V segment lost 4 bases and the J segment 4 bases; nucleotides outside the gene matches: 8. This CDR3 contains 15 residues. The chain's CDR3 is CASSDPGQGLYEQYF. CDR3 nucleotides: TGTGCCAGCAGCGATCCGGGACAGGGGTTATACGAGCAGTACTTC.

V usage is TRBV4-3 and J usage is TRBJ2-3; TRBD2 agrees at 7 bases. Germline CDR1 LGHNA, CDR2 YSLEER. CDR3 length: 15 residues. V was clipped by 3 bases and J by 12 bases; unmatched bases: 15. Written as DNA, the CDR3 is TGCGCCAGCAGCCATGAAAAGACCTCGAGCGGGGCACAGTATTTT. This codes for CASSHEKTSSGAQYF.

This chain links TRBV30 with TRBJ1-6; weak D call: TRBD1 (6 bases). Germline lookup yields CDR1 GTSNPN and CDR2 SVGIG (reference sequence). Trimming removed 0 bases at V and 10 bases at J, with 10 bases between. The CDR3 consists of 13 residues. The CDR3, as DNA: TGTGCCTGGAGTGTACAGGGAGACTCACCCCTCCACTTT. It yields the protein CAWSVQGDSPLHF.

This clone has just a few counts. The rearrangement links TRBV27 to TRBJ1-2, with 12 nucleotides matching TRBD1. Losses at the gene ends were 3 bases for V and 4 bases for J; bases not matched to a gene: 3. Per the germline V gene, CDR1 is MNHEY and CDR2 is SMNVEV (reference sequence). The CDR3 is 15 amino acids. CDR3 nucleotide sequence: TGTGCCAGCAGTTTCACGGGACAGGGGGCCTATGGCTACACCTTC. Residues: CASSFTGQGAYGYTF.